This TCR beta chain was retrieved from a study of radiotherapy plus CTLA-4 blockade in lung cancer. Sequenced by immunoSEQ multiplex PCR; TCRdb stores in-frame clones only, minus some. The repertoire holds 81,000 or so clones, around 83% seen once, with 14% to 15% in the top ten. To note about this clone: Antigen unknown.

Germline trimming cut 0 bases from V and 3 bases from J; bases unmatched to any gene: 3. This CDR3 comprises 14 residues. Germline CDR1 is SGHNT and CDR2 is YYREEE (reference sequence). Chemo-refractory metastatic non-small-cell lung cancer patients received focal radiation with ipilimumab CTLA-4 blockade. The study's findings and limits: Tumor-origin TCR clones grew in blood after radiotherapy plus ipilimumab.

This TCR derives from a human donor with non-small cell lung cancer that progressed on radiotherapy plus ipilimumab. The chain uses TRBV5-4 and TRBJ2-7, with 7 bases fitting TRBD1. Sample: peripheral blood, taken from a patient treated with radiotherapy plus ipilimumab. The DNA of the CDR3 is TGTGCCAGCAGCTTGGGACAGGGAAACTACGAGCAGTACTTC. Amino acids: CASSLGQGNYEQYF.